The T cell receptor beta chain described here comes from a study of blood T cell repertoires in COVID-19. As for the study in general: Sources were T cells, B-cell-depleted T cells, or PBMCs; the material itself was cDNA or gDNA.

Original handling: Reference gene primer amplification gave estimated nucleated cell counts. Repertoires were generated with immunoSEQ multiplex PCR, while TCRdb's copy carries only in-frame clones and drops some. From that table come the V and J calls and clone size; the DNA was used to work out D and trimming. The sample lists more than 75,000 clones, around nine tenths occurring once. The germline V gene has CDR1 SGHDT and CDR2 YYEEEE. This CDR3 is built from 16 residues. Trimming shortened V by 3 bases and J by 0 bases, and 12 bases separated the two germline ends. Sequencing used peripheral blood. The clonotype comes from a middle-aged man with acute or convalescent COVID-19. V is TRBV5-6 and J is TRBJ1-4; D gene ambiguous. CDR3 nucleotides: TGTGCCAGCAGCTCTTACACCCCGTCAACTAATGAAAAACTGTTTTTT. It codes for CASSSYTPSTNEKLFF.